Each of the 26 T cell receptor beta chains below was sequenced from the same sample in a study of identical twins. TCRdb ran MiXCR on the 5' RACE reads and lists one entry per CDR3 protein. The sample consists of some 1,700,000 distinct CDR3 sequences, under 35% of them appearing once. The sample taken for sequencing was cord blood. All receptors derive from a newborn girl in good health.

The chain is built from TRBV3-1 and TRBJ1-1; the D gene is possibly TRBD1 (5 bases). Germline V gene data show CDR1 as LGHDT and CDR2 as YNNKEL (reference sequence). Trimming took 3 bases from V and 8 from J, leaving 10 bases between them. The CDR3 extends over 12 amino acids. The CDR3 region has the DNA TGTGCCAGCAGCCACGAGGGGAGAGAAGCTTTCTTT. Its translation: CASSHEGREAFF.

This clonotype was seen a few times. The chain couples TRBV2 to TRBJ1-5, with 8 bases fitting TRBD1. V lost 9 bases to trimming and J lost 3 bases; unmatched junction nucleotides: 7. The CDR3 extends over 14 amino acids. CDR1 and CDR2 from the germline V gene are SNHLY and FYNNEI. CDR3 DNA sequence: TGTGCCAGTCGACCGGACAGGGACAATCAGCCCCAGCATTTT. It specifies CASRPDRDNQPQHF.

The chain uses TRBV21-1 and TRBJ2-3; the D call TRBD1 from the table was never checked on the DNA. TRBV21-1 is tagged as a pseudogene. The CDR3 has 16 residues. The CDR3 DNA is TGTGCCAGCAGCAGGAGGACAGTTAACGGCACAGATACGCAGTATTTT. Translated: CASSRRTVNGTDTQYF.

This clonotype was counted only a few times. In DNA form, the CDR3 reads TGTGCCAGCAGTTTTGGAGGAGGAGCCACAGATACGCAGTATTTT. This translates into CASSFGGGATDTQYF. This chain connects TRBV12-3 or TRBV12-4 to TRBJ2-3, with D perhaps matching TRBD2 (5 bases). The CDR3 runs to 15 residues. Trimming removed 3 bases from V and 2 bases from J, with 12 bases in between.

Notes on this clonotype: Germline is not matched at one junction end, which may reflect a read error. The chain recombines TRBV18 with TRBJ2-3, with 8 nucleotides matching TRBD2. The CDR3 is 16 residues long. Germline CDR1 is KGHSH and CDR2 is LQKENI. The CDR3, as DNA: TGTGCCAGCTCACCACGTCGTAGCGGGATCGGAGATGCGCAGTATTTT. Translating gives CASSPRRSGIGDAQYF.

The V and J genes are TRBV5-5 and TRBJ2-1; 8 bases are a match to TRBD1. V trimming: 6 bases; J trimming: 4 bases; junction bases outside the gene matches: 15. The CDR3 contains 17 residues. CDR1 and CDR2 from the germline V gene are SGHKS and YYEKEE (reference sequence). In DNA, the CDR3 is TGTGCCAGCATCCCACCGACAGGGGCCCTCGGGTACAATGAGCAGTTCTTC. Translation gives CASIPPTGALGYNEQFF.

CDR3 residues: CASSPLQGTYGYTF. The CDR3 nucleotides read TGTGCCAGCAGTCCCCTACAGGGCACCTATGGCTACACCTTC. This chain uses TRBV27 with TRBJ1-2; D is perhaps TRBD1 (6 bases). The CDR3 is 14 residues long. Germline-derived CDR1 and CDR2 are MNHEY and SMNVEV (reference sequence). V lost 5 bases to trimming and J lost 4 bases, with 14 bases between them.

This sequence joins TRBV20-1 and TRBJ1-6; D unclear. The V end lost 4 bases, the J end lost 3 bases, and 10 bases lay between the germline ends. This CDR3 has 14 amino acids. Per the germline V gene, CDR1 is DFQATT and CDR2 is SNEGSKA (reference sequence). The CDR3 sequence: CSATPGVYNSPLHF. The CDR3 region has the DNA TGCAGTGCTACCCCGGGAGTCTATAATTCACCCCTCCACTTT.

The V call is TRBV20-1, the J call TRBJ2-7; 9 positions match TRBD1. The CDR3 covers 18 residues. From germline, CDR1 is DFQATT and CDR2 SNEGSKA (reference sequence). Trimming took 3 bases from V and 3 from J; bases not matched to a gene: 18. CDR3 sequence: CSARTSPAFEDRGYEQYF. CDR3 coding DNA: TGCAGTGCTAGGACAAGCCCTGCTTTTGAGGACAGGGGCTACGAGCAGTACTTC.

This clonotype was detected only a few times. This chain joins TRBV4-2 and TRBJ2-5; no clear D gene. Germline-derived CDR1 and CDR2 are LGHNA and YNFKEQ. V was clipped by 4 bases and J by 0 bases, with 12 bases between them. The CDR3 has 15 amino acids. The CDR3 DNA reads TGTGCCAGCAGCCTTGACCCCGACTACCAAGAGACCCAGTACTTC. Amino acids: CASSLDPDYQETQYF.

The chain has TRBV24-1 and TRBJ2-5; tentatively, D is TRBD1 or TRBD2 (5 bases each). Germline V CDR1 and CDR2: KGHDR, SFDVKD. The length of the CDR3 is 16 residues. V shed 2 bases and J shed 4 bases, with 16 bases lying between them. The CDR3 sequence is CATSDSSGRSLETQYF. The DNA of the CDR3 is TGTGCCACCAGTGATTCATCGGGACGATCCCTAGAGACCCAGTACTTC.

The rearrangement joins TRBV7-2 to TRBJ1-6, with 9 bases matching TRBD1. V was pared by 3 bases and J by 4 bases, with 4 bases of the junction left unmatched. There are 16 residues in the CDR3. Per the germline V gene, CDR1 is SGHTA and CDR2 is FQGNSA. CDR3 amino acids: CASSFDGQGYNSPLHF. Here the CDR3 DNA reads TGTGCCAGCAGCTTCGACGGACAGGGGTATAATTCACCCCTCCACTTT.

J is TRBJ1-1 and V is TRBV3-1; no reliable D call. The CDR3 loop spans 13 amino acids. The germline V and J ends were trimmed by 3 bases and 3 bases, with 8 bases remaining between them. CDR1 and CDR2 (germline): LGHDT, YNNKEL (reference sequence). CDR3 nucleotide sequence: TGTGCCAGCAGCCAGGGGTTTTACACTGAAGCTTTCTTT. Amino acid sequence: CASSQGFYTEAFF.

This sequence joins TRBV6-1 and TRBJ1-5; TRBD1 is a possible D gene (5 bases). The germline CDR1 and CDR2 sequences are MNHNS and SASEGT. The CDR3 has 11 amino acids. V was shortened by 6 bases and J by 9 bases, with 9 bases between the two germline ends. This CDR3 reads CASRGPGPQHF. CDR3 sequence (DNA): TGTGCCAGCAGGGGACCAGGGCCCCAGCATTTT.

V usage is TRBV27 and J usage is TRBJ2-7, with a possible D match to TRBD1 (6 bases). Germline CDR1 is MNHEY and CDR2 is SMNVEV (reference sequence). The CDR3 runs to 14 residues. V lost 4 bases and J 2 bases, leaving 12 bases between the germline ends. The CDR3 DNA reads as TGTGCCAGCAGTTATACCAGGGGTACCTACGAGCAGTACTTC. Translating it yields CASSYTRGTYEQYF.

This clonotype occurred a few times. J is TRBJ2-3 and V is TRBV27; the match to TRBD2 covers 7 bases. The ends lost 6 bases at V and 3 bases at J; junction bases unmatched: 6. The CDR3 spans 14 residues. Germline V lookup: CDR1 MNHEY, CDR2 SMNVEV (reference sequence). CDR3 sequence: CASSSLGGTDTQYF. In DNA form, the CDR3 reads TGTGCCAGCAGCTCTCTCGGGGGGACAGATACGCAGTATTTT.

CDR3 coding DNA: TGCAGTGCTAATGCGGGGGGGTCGAGCACAGATACGCAGTATTTT. It yields the protein CSANAGGSSTDTQYF. V is TRBV20-1 and J is TRBJ2-3, with 9 positions matching TRBD2. With 4 bases clipped from V and 0 bases from J, the junction kept 5 bases outside the gene matches. CDR1 and CDR2 (germline): DFQATT, SNEGSKA (reference sequence). This CDR3 is built from 15 residues.

As to this clonotype: A single base separates this from a much larger clone, so it may be a read error. The V call is TRBV29-1, the J call TRBJ2-7; TRBD1 matches at 8 bases. CDR1 and CDR2 from the germline V gene are SQVTM and ANQGSEA. This CDR3 is built from 13 residues. As DNA, the CDR3 is TGCGGCGTCGAGGACAGGGTTCTTTACGAGCAGTACTTC. It encodes CGVEDRVLYEQYF.

This clonotype was seen repeatedly, ten times or more. V gene TRBV5-1 combines with J gene TRBJ2-1; D is unclear. Germline V lookup: CDR1 SGHRS, CDR2 YFSETQ. V was shortened by 1 base and J by 2 bases, with 7 bases between the two germline ends. CDR3 length equals 14 residues. DNA of the CDR3: TGCGCCAGCAGCTTGACGGAGACCTACAATGAGCAGTTCTTC. It translates to CASSLTETYNEQFF.

The CDR3 sequence is CSAKGSATNEKLFF. The CDR3 coding sequence is TGCAGTGCTAAGGGGTCTGCAACTAATGAAAAACTGTTTTTT. The V call is TRBV20-1, the J call TRBJ1-4, with D possibly being TRBD1 (5 bases). V lost 4 bases and J lost 0, with 9 bases in between. This CDR3 has 14 amino acids. CDR1 DFQATT and CDR2 SNEGSKA come from the germline V gene (reference sequence).

The chain employs TRBV6-6 and TRBJ1-4; TRBD1 agrees at 9 bases. The V gene end was trimmed by 7 bases and the J gene end by 7 bases; junction bases not matched to a gene: 13. Germline V lookup: CDR1 MNHNY, CDR2 SVGAGI (reference sequence). The CDR3 sequence is 16 residues long. CDR3 sequence: CASTAEWDRVGEKLFF. In DNA form, the CDR3 reads TGTGCCAGCACCGCGGAATGGGACAGGGTGGGTGAAAAACTGTTTTTT.

The CDR3 coding sequence is TGTGCCAGCAGCGTACTGGGCAGTCACAATGAGCAGTACTTC. Encoded protein: CASSVLGSHNEQYF. The chain joins TRBV9 to TRBJ2-7; D is unclear. This CDR3 is 14 amino acids long. V lost 1 base and J 7 bases, leaving 15 bases between the germline ends. Germline CDR1 SGDLS, CDR2 YYNGEE.

About this clonotype itself: Sequence at one end of the junction differs from germline and may be a read error. V is TRBV24-1 and J is TRBJ2-1; TRBD2 agrees at 7 bases. Germline values: CDR1 KGHDR, CDR2 SFDVKD. The CDR3 consists of 16 residues. The CDR3 here is CATSGGGDGFYNEQFF. The CDR3 DNA is TGTGCCACTAGTGGGGGGGGGGACGGTTTTTACAATGAGCAGTTCTTC.

The chain is built from TRBV6-6 and TRBJ2-5; 7 nucleotides align to TRBD1. The tail of the sequence fits TRBJ2-7 better, so the J call may be wrong. Germline CDR1 reads MNHNY; CDR2 reads SVGAGI (reference sequence). The CDR3 is 14 amino acids. CDR3 loop: CASSYDREVDEQYF. The CDR3 DNA is TGTGCCAGCAGTTACGACAGGGAAGTGGACGAGCAGTACTTC.

This clonotype is a singleton in its sample. The chain links TRBV6-2 or TRBV6-3 to TRBJ1-1; unclear D gene. V was cut by 3 bases and J by 4 bases, with 15 bases left in between. This CDR3 region has 15 residues. CDR1 is MNHEY, CDR2 SVGEGT, per germline. The CDR3 region is CASSYGWPEGTEAFF. The DNA of the CDR3 is TGTGCCAGCAGTTATGGTTGGCCCGAGGGCACTGAAGCTTTCTTT.

In its sample, this clonotype was seen many times. The rearrangement uses TRBV5-1 and TRBJ2-1, with 9 nucleotides matching TRBD2. The length of the CDR3 is 15 residues. The germline V gene encodes CDR1 SGHRS and CDR2 YFSETQ. The V segment lost 0 bases and the J segment 7 bases; nucleotides outside the gene matches: 5. The CDR3 DNA reads TGCGCCAGCAGCTTGGTTAGCGGGAGCGTGAATGAGCAGTTCTTC. It is translated as CASSLVSGSVNEQFF.